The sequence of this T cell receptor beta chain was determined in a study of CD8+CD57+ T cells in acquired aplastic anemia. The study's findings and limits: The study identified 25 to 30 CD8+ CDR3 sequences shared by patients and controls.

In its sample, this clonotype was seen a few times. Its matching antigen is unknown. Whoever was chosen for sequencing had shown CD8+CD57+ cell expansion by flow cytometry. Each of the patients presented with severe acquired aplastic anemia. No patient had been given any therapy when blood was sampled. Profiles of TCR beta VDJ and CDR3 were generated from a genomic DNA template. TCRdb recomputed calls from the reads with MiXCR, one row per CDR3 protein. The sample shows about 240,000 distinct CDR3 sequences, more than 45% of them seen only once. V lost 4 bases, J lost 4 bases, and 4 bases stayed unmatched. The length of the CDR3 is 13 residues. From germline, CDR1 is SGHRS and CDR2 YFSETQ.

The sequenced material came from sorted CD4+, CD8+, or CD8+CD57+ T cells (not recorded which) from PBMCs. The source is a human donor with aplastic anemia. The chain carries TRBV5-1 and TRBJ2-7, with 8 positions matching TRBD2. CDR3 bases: TGCGCCAGCAGCACGGGAGGGGATTACGAGCAGTACTTC. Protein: CASSTGGDYEQYF.